One sample yielded the 21 T cell receptor beta chains listed below, sequenced in a study of identical twins. In TCRdb, the 5' RACE reads were re-called with MiXCR into one record per CDR3 protein. The repertoire holds fewer than 250,000 distinct CDR3 sequences, with around 9.6% as singletons. Input material: memory (CD45RO+) T cells sorted from blood. The origin of the receptors is a woman in her late teens or twenties in good health.

A word on this clonotype: At one end the junction does not follow the germline gene, possibly because of a read error. The rearrangement joins TRBV3-1 to TRBJ2-7; 7 bases are shared with TRBD2. This CDR3 comprises 18 residues. The germline V gene has CDR1 LGHDT and CDR2 YNNKEL (reference sequence). The CDR3, as DNA: TGTGCCAGCCGCCAATTCGGGGGGTCGATTGAAAACTCCTACGAGCAGTACTTC. This encodes CASRQFGGSIENSYEQYF.

CDR3 region: CASSLGGMYTQYF. For the CDR3, the DNA is TGCGCCAGCAGCTTGGGGGGCATGTATACGCAGTATTTT. This chain links TRBV5-1 with TRBJ2-3; tentative D call: TRBD1 (5 bases). The germline V gene has CDR1 SGHRS and CDR2 YFSETQ. V lost 0 bases to trimming and J lost 7 bases, with 9 bases between them. This CDR3 comprises 13 residues.

The chain carries TRBV7-2 and TRBJ1-1; 8 bases are shared with TRBD1. This CDR3 has 16 residues. J lost 4 bases, V lost 4 bases, and 11 bases had no gene match. Germline CDR1 reads SGHTA; CDR2 reads FQGNSA. This chain's CDR3 is CASSSQPLTGGTEAFF. DNA of the CDR3: TGTGCCAGCAGCTCGCAACCTCTTACAGGGGGCACTGAAGCTTTCTTT.

This clonotype came up a few times. The chain recombines TRBV10-1 with TRBJ2-7; a possible D gene is TRBD2 (5 bases). This CDR3 comprises 13 residues. Trimming shortened V by 7 bases and J by 5 bases, and 15 bases separated the two germline ends. From germline, CDR1 is WNHNN and CDR2 SYGVQD (reference sequence). The CDR3 loop reads CASKTEAINEQYF. The CDR3 bases are TGCGCCAGCAAAACGGAGGCTATCAACGAGCAGTACTTC.

In its sample, this clonotype was seen many times. This chain joins TRBV5-6 and TRBJ1-1; 9 bases map to TRBD1. The V segment lost 0 bases and the J segment 4 bases; nucleotides outside the gene matches: 7. Germline CDR1 is SGHDT and CDR2 is YYEEEE. This CDR3 spans 16 amino acids. The CDR3 here is CASSLDRGLWGTEAFF. The CDR3 nucleotides are TGTGCCAGCAGCTTGGACAGGGGGCTCTGGGGCACTGAAGCTTTCTTT.

This clonotype was seen ten or more times. One junction end does not reproduce the germline sequence, and a read error may be involved. The chain couples TRBV7-2 to TRBJ1-5, with D perhaps matching TRBD1 (5 bases). CDR3 length: 13 residues. Germline V gene sequence: CDR1 SGHTA, CDR2 FQGNSA. Written as DNA, the CDR3 is TGTGCCAGCACCTTAATCGCGGGGGGTCCCCAGCATTTT. It codes for CASTLIAGGPQHF.

V and J are TRBV10-3 and TRBJ2-3; D uncertain. Trimming removed 7 bases from V and 3 bases from J, with 11 bases in between. Looked up from germline, CDR1 is ENHRY and CDR2 is SYGVKD. The CDR3 has 13 residues. CDR3 protein: CAITPGFTDTQYF. CDR3 bases: TGTGCCATCACCCCCGGATTTACAGATACGCAGTATTTT.

CDR3 bases: TGTGCCAGCAGCCCGGGGACAGCTTCACCCCTCCACTTT. Its translation is CASSPGTASPLHF. The chain uses TRBV3-1 and TRBJ1-6, with 7 bases matching TRBD1. The CDR3 totals 13 residues. In germline, CDR1 is LGHDT, CDR2 YNNKEL (reference sequence). V was clipped by 4 bases and J by 9 bases; unmatched bases: 3.

This clonotype was seen a few times. The chain has TRBV7-9 and TRBJ2-1; 8 nucleotides line up with TRBD2. Germline V gene data show CDR1 as SEHNR and CDR2 as FQNEAQ (reference sequence). V lost 7 bases, J lost 5 bases, and 13 bases stayed unmatched. This CDR3 comprises 16 residues. Here the CDR3 DNA reads TGTGCCAGCATCTACAATCCCGGGACTAGTCACAATGAGCAGTTCTTC. Translating gives CASIYNPGTSHNEQFF.

This sequence joins TRBV19 and TRBJ2-5; possibly TRBD2 for D (5 bases). Trimming removed 1 base from V and 1 base from J, with 7 bases in between. This CDR3 contains 14 residues. Germline assignment: CDR1 LNHDA and CDR2 SQIVND (reference sequence). The CDR3 nucleotides are TGTGCCAGTAGTATAGCACGGGGCCAAGAGACCCAGTACTTC. This encodes CASSIARGQETQYF.

The CDR3 reads CASRNSGSETQYF. For the CDR3, the DNA is TGTGCCAGCAGGAATAGCGGGAGTGAGACCCAGTACTTC. The chain combines TRBV12-3 or TRBV12-4 with TRBJ2-5, with 9 positions matching TRBD2. The V and J ends lost 6 bases and 5 bases, in that order; junction bases with no gene match: 4. This CDR3 has 13 amino acids.

Ten or more counts support this clonotype. The chain couples TRBV12-3 or TRBV12-4 to TRBJ1-6; D gene ambiguous. The V and J ends lost 3 bases and 6 bases respectively, with 9 bases between them. The CDR3 has 14 residues. In DNA form, the CDR3 reads TGTGCCAGCAGTTTGAGAGGTGGTAATTCACCCCTCCACTTT. Encoded protein: CASSLRGGNSPLHF.

This clonotype was seen a handful of times. The rearrangement joins TRBV5-1 to TRBJ2-1, with D perhaps TRBD2 (5 bases). Germline assignment: CDR1 SGHRS and CDR2 YFSETQ. The CDR3 runs to 16 residues. Trimming removed 0 bases at V and 3 bases at J, with 13 bases between. In DNA form, the CDR3 reads TGCGCCAGCAGCTTGGCCCGCCGAGGGAGCTACAATGAGCAGTTCTTC. Protein: CASSLARRGSYNEQFF. The variable domain in full, completed from reference TRBV5-1 and TRBJ2-1, reads KAGVTQTPRYLIKTRGQQVTLSCSPISGHRSVSWYQQTPGQGLQFLFEYFSETQRNKGNFPGRFSGRQFSNSRSEMNVSTLELGDSALYLCASSLARRGSYNEQFFGPGTRLTVL.

There are a few counts of this clonotype. This rearrangement joins TRBV6-5 to TRBJ1-1; D is ambiguous. Germline V gene lookup returns CDR1 MNHEY and CDR2 SVGAGI. The CDR3 is 13 amino acids. V lost 2 bases and J lost 7, with 11 bases in between. The DNA for the CDR3 is TGTGCCAGCAGTTACAGGGAGGTTAGTGAAGCTTTCTTT. Encoded protein: CASSYREVSEAFF.

This clonotype was detected ten times or more. This sequence joins TRBV5-6 and TRBJ2-1; 9 positions agree with TRBD2. With V trimmed by 4 bases and J by 3 bases, 5 bases remained unmatched. Germline assignment: CDR1 SGHDT and CDR2 YYEEEE. This CDR3 region has 15 residues. CDR3 nucleotides: TGTGCCAGCAGCCCCCTAGCGGGACTCTACAATGAGCAGTTCTTC. It codes for CASSPLAGLYNEQFF. The complete variable domain, with remaining parts taken from reference TRBV5-6 and TRBJ2-1, reads DAGVTQSPTHLIKTRGQQVTLRCSPKSGHDTVSWYQQALGQGPQFIFQYYEEEERQRGNFPDRFSGHQFPNYSSELNVNALLLGDSALYLCASSPLAGLYNEQFFGPGTRLTVL.

This clonotype was seen more than once but under ten times. This chain uses TRBV7-2 with TRBJ2-2; no firm D call. This CDR3 contains 13 residues. V lost 1 base and J lost 8, with 8 bases in between. The germline V gene has CDR1 SGHTA and CDR2 FQGNSA. CDR3 in amino acids: CASSLVFVGELFF. The CDR3 DNA is TGTGCCAGCAGCTTAGTATTTGTTGGGGAGCTGTTTTTT.

The sample holds many counts of this clonotype. The chain couples TRBV24-1 to TRBJ2-1; no definite D call. The CDR3 is made up of 13 amino acids. Germline CDR1 is KGHDR and CDR2 is SFDVKD. Trimming left V 2 bases short and J 7 bases short, with 8 bases between. The CDR3 sequence: CATSDSRWNEQFF. CDR3 DNA: TGTGCCACCAGTGATTCCCGGTGGAATGAGCAGTTCTTC.

The CDR3 reads CASSQGLGNTEAFF. Written as DNA, the CDR3 is TGTGCCAGCAGCCAAGGGCTGGGGAACACTGAAGCTTTCTTT. V is TRBV3-1 and J is TRBJ1-1, with D hard to call. CDR1 LGHDT and CDR2 YNNKEL come from the germline V gene (reference sequence). V lost 1 base and J lost 1, with 7 bases in between. The CDR3 covers 14 residues.

This clonotype was picked up many times. This chain links TRBV2 with TRBJ1-2; D possibly corresponds to TRBD1 (5 bases). The CDR3 totals 13 residues. Germline V lookup: CDR1 SNHLY, CDR2 FYNNEI. The V and J ends lost 6 bases and 5 bases respectively, with 13 bases between them. Here the CDR3 DNA reads TGTGCCAGCAGCACAGGCCCTAGGTATGGCTACACCTTC. It encodes CASSTGPRYGYTF.

The sample holds many counts of this clonotype. The chain employs TRBV29-1 and TRBJ2-1; D gene unclear. V dropped 2 bases and J dropped 0 bases, with 8 bases sitting between them. Looked up from germline, CDR1 is SQVTM and CDR2 is ANQGSEA. This CDR3 region has 14 residues. CDR3 DNA: TGCAGCGTTGAAAAGGGTTACTCCTACAATGAGCAGTTCTTC. Its protein is CSVEKGYSYNEQFF.

This clonotype was observed at least ten times. This sequence joins TRBV11-2 and TRBJ2-1; D is ambiguous. Deletions cut 5 bases from V and 5 bases from J, with 13 bases between. The germline V gene has CDR1 SGHAT and CDR2 FQNNGV. CDR3 length: 14 residues. The CDR3 sequence is CASSQRPVNNEQFF. DNA for the CDR3: TGTGCCAGCAGCCAACGCCCGGTGAACAATGAGCAGTTCTTC. Using reference TRBV11-2 and TRBJ2-1 for the parts outside the CDR3, the full variable domain is EAGVAQSPRYKIIEKRQSVAFWCNPISGHATLYWYQQILGQGPKLLIQFQNNGVVDDSQLPKDRFSAERLKGVDSTLKIQPAKLEDSAVYLCASSQRPVNNEQFFGPGTRLTVL.